This TCR beta chain was identified in a study of T cells in Graves' hyperthyroidism and ophthalmopathy. Study-level findings and limits: Ophthalmopathy cases were set apart from stable hyperthyroidism by a 13 V-J model.

Turning to this clonotype: Its antigen remains unknown.

This CDR3 is 12 amino acids long. The V gene's germline CDR1 is LGHNT and CDR2 FRNRAP. Trimming left V 1 base short and J 8 bases short, with 8 bases between. Amplification of TCR beta CDR3 regions was performed using RNA transcripts as template. Researchers ran a first-round RT-PCR on the TCR CDR3 using the HTBI primer set. TCRdb independently ran MiXCR on the multiplex PCR reads; one entry per CDR3 protein. The sample holds around 480,000 distinct CDR3 sequences, roughly 14% seen once. Source material: blood. The TCR was taken from a woman aged 18-29 years with Graves' hyperthyroidism. The chain employs TRBV12-5 and TRBJ1-1; a weak D match, TRBD1 (5 bases). CDR3 in DNA: TGTGCTAGTGGTTTGGACGGACAAGAAGCTTTCTTT. Protein: CASGLDGQEAFF.